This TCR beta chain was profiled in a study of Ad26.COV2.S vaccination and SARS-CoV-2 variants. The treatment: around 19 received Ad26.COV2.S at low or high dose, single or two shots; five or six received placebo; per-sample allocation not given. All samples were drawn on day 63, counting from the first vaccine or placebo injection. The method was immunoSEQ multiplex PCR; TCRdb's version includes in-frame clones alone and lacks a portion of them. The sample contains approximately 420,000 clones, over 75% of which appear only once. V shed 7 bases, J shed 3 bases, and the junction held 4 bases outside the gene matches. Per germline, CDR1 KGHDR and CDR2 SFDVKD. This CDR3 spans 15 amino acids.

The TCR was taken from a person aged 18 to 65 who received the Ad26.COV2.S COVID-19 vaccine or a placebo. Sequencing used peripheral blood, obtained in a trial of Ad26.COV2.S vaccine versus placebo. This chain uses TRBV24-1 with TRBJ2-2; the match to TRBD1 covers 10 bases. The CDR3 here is CATRPGQGDTGELFF. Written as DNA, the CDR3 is TGTGCCACCAGACCAGGACAGGGGGACACCGGGGAGCTGTTTTTT.